The rows below give T cell receptor beta chains drawn from one sample of a study of T cell responses to AZD1222 COVID-19 vaccine. TCRdb's table, derived via immunoSEQ multiplex PCR, lists solely in-frame clones and lacks some. The table lists some 150,000 clones, approximately 91% of them singletons, with 1.6% in the top ten. The source material was peripheral blood, sampled on day 0 of AZD1222 vaccination. These receptors were taken from an adult in good health. Both conserved end residues are part of each CDR3. D genes are given only for firm matches. Rows give clone size only sometimes, using once, few, many, or a class for an expanded clone.

once,TRBV29-1,TRBJ2-6,TRBD2,TGCAGCGTTGGACCCCTAGCGGGGGGGCTTGGTGGGGCCAACGTCCTGACTTTC,CSVGPLAGGLGGANVLTF
.,TRBV4-3,TRBJ1-2,TRBD1,TGCGCCAGCAGCCAAGAACCCCCAGGGGGTAGAAACTATGGCTACACCTTC,CASSQEPPGGRNYGYTF
.,TRBV27,TRBJ1-6,.,TGTGCCAGCACTTGGTGGGGCAGGGGATATAATTCACCCCTCCACTTT,CASTWWGRGYNSPLHF
.,TRBV6-4,TRBJ2-1,TRBD2,TGTGCCAGCAGTGCCGGGACTAGCGGGGGGAATGAGCAGTTCTTC,CASSAGTSGGNEQFF
few,TRBV12-3/TRBV12-4,TRBJ2-5,.,TGTGCCAGCAGCATAACAGGGAGAGAGACCCAGTACTTC,CASSITGRETQYF
.,TRBV7-9,TRBJ1-2,TRBD1,TGTGCCAGCAGTCAAGAACAGGGGTGGGCTAGTGGCTACACCTTC,CASSQEQGWASGYTF
.,TRBV7-2,TRBJ2-3,.,TGTGCCAGCAGCTTGGAAGGGGTAGGCGGTCCAGATACGCAGTATTTT,CASSLEGVGGPDTQYF
.,TRBV28,TRBJ2-1,.,TGTGCCAGCAGTTTATTTTTCGGGGGACGGGACTCCTACAATGAGCAGTTCTTC,CASSLFFGGRDSYNEQFF
.,TRBV27,TRBJ2-1,TRBD1,TGTGCCAGCAGTTTATCTCAGACAGGGATCAATGAGCAGTTCTTC,CASSLSQTGINEQFF
.,TRBV7-3,TRBJ2-3,TRBD2,TGTGCCAGCAGCCCCACCCCAGCGGGGGGAGCTGATACGCAGTATTTT,CASSPTPAGGADTQYF
.,TRBV18,TRBJ1-3,.,TGTGCCAGCTCACCTGTGGAGAGATCGGGCTCTGGAAACACCATATATTTT,CASSPVERSGSGNTIYF
once,TRBV27,TRBJ2-3,TRBD1,TGTGCCAGCAGTTTACAGGGGGTCACAGATACGCAGTATTTT,CASSLQGVTDTQYF
once,TRBV7-9,TRBJ2-1,TRBD2,TGTGCCAGCAGCTTAGTGGGGCTAGCGGGCCGAATGGCCGAGCAGTTCTTC,CASSLVGLAGRMAEQFF
.,TRBV9,TRBJ1-1,.,TGTGCCAGCAGCGTAGGGCGGAGGGGGTTCACTGAAGCTTTCTTT,CASSVGRRGFTEAFF
.,TRBV5-1,TRBJ2-7,.,TGCGCCAGCAGCCCGGTTTCAGGGTGGGGGGACTACGAGCAGTACTTC,CASSPVSGWGDYEQYF
.,TRBV2,TRBJ1-2,.,TGTGCCAGCAGAGGGAATGGCTACACCTTC,CASRGNGYTF
.,TRBV7-2,TRBJ1-6,.,TGTGCCAGCGGCTCAGGGGCGGCCACCAATTCACCCCTCCACTTT,CASGSGAATNSPLHF
.,TRBV18,TRBJ2-7,.,TGTGCCAGCTCACCATCGGAAGGCAGTTCCTACGAGCAGTACTTC,CASSPSEGSSYEQYF
.,TRBV18,TRBJ1-3,.,TGTGCCAGCTCACCGGGACGTAGCTCTGGAAACACCATATATTTT,CASSPGRSSGNTIYF
.,TRBV28,TRBJ2-3,.,TGTGCCAGCAGCTCCGGGTCAAACACAGATACGCAGTATTTT,CASSSGSNTDTQYF
.,TRBV7-9,TRBJ2-5,.,TGTGCCAGCATCCCAGTGGGGGAGATCCGAGAGACCCAGTACTTC,CASIPVGEIRETQYF
.,TRBV19,TRBJ1-3,.,TGTGCCAGTGGACGTGGGTACTCTGGAAACACCATATATTTT,CASGRGYSGNTIYF
.,TRBV7-9,TRBJ2-5,.,TGTGCCAGCAGCCGGGGGCTAATGGAGACCCAGTACTTC,CASSRGLMETQYF
once,TRBV6-1,TRBJ1-1,TRBD1,TGTGCCAGCAGTGAAGCCGGAAACAGGGGCCAAGCTTTCTTT,CASSEAGNRGQAFF
few,TRBV15,TRBJ2-5,TRBD1,TGTGCCACCAGCAGACACAGGACAGGGGTAGGAGAGACCCAGTACTTC,CATSRHRTGVGETQYF
.,TRBV3-1/TRBV3-2,TRBJ2-4,.,TGTGCCAGCAGTCCCAGCGAGGGAAACATTCAGTACTTC,CASSPSEGNIQYF
.,TRBV28,TRBJ1-6,.,TGTGCCAGCAGCTCCCCGGCCTATAATTCACCCCTCCACTTT,CASSSPAYNSPLHF
.,TRBV28,TRBJ1-2,.,TGTGCCAGCAGTTTCCCCAGCCTGAACAACTATGGCTACACCTTC,CASSFPSLNNYGYTF
.,TRBV4-3,TRBJ1-1,.,TGCGCCAGCAGCCAAGAACCAGGCAACACTGAAGCTTTCTTT,CASSQEPGNTEAFF
once,TRBV19,TRBJ1-5,.,TGTGCCAGTAGAGACGGACAGCCCAATCAGCCCCAGCATTTT,CASRDGQPNQPQHF
.,TRBV7-8,TRBJ1-5,.,TGTGCCAGCAGCCCGCCGGGACATATTAATCAGCCCCAGCATTTT,CASSPPGHINQPQHF
once,TRBV5-1,TRBJ2-5,TRBD1,TGCGCCAGCAGCTTGGTAGGCGTACAGGGGGAGACCCAGTACTTC,CASSLVGVQGETQYF
.,TRBV6-2/TRBV6-3,TRBJ2-1,TRBD1,TGTGCCAGCAGTTTTCGAAGAAGGGACAGGGGGCGGTATGAGCAGTTCTTC,CASSFRRRDRGRYEQFF
.,TRBV20-1,TRBJ1-4,.,TGCAGTGCCCAGAAGATCGGAAAACTGTTTTTT,CSAQKIGKLFF
once,TRBV9,TRBJ2-1,TRBD2,TGTGCCAGCAGCGCTAGACTAGCGGGAGCTAACAATGAGCAGTTCTTC,CASSARLAGANNEQFF
.,TRBV7-2,TRBJ2-5,.,TGTGCCAGCAGCCTGGACCGGGGGAACCTCCAAGAGACCCAGTACTTC,CASSLDRGNLQETQYF
.,TRBV11-3,TRBJ1-3,.,TGTGCCAGCAGTCTTGGAAACACCATATATTTT,CASSLGNTIYF
.,TRBV19,TRBJ2-7,.,TGTGCCAGTAGCGTCGGGAGGGGGCTTCTCTACGAGCAGTACTTC,CASSVGRGLLYEQYF
.,TRBV18,TRBJ2-2,.,TGTGCCAGCTCACCCAGCGGGGAGCTGTTTTTT,CASSPSGELFF
.,TRBV3-1/TRBV3-2,TRBJ2-2,.,TGTGCCAGCAGCTGGGGTACCGGGGAGCTGTTTTTT,CASSWGTGELFF
.,TRBV9,TRBJ2-3,TRBD2,TGTGCCAGCAACGGCCGGTTGGCTAGCGGGAACACAGATACGCAGTATTTT,CASNGRLASGNTDTQYF
.,TRBV18,TRBJ1-1,TRBD1,TGTGCCAGCTCATCGGACAGGGAGGGGGCTTTCTTT,CASSSDREGAFF
.,TRBV12-3/TRBV12-4,TRBJ1-3,.,TGTGCCAGCAGGGGCGACTCTGGAAACACCATATATTTT,CASRGDSGNTIYF
once,TRBV5-4,TRBJ1-3,.,TGTGCCAGCAGCCTTCCCGGGGGGGCTTCCCGAAACACCATATATTTT,CASSLPGGASRNTIYF
once,TRBV28,TRBJ2-1,TRBD1,TGTGCCAGCAGTTTGGTGGACAGGGGGTACAATGAGCAGTTCTTC,CASSLVDRGYNEQFF
.,TRBV6-5,TRBJ2-5,.,TGTGCCAGCAGCCCCGGGCCTGGATGGGAAGAGACCCAGTACTTC,CASSPGPGWEETQYF